This T cell receptor (beta chain) was sequenced in a study of metastatic and nonmetastatic thyroid tumors. Notes on the study in general: Benign nodules were reported to have significantly lower TCR beta diversity than malignant thyroid tumors, in blood and tumor.

This clone has ten or more counts. The antigen remains unidentified. CDR3 length equals 12 residues. Trimming took 4 bases from V and 2 from J, leaving 6 bases between them. Per the germline V gene, CDR1 is ENHRY and CDR2 is SYGVKD. There were no patients who had received any treatment before thyroid surgery. Methods used by the authors: The distant-metastasis classifier for papillary thyroid cancer was built from CDR3 differences across clinicopathological groups. TCRdb re-called clones from the PCR reads using MiXCR. TCRdb assigned the V and J calls; the authors' analysis was not used. The sample has about 93,000 clones, about 13% seen once; the top ten hold 10% to 12%.

The clonotype originates from a female donor with papillary thyroid cancer or a benign thyroid nodule (not recorded which). Some clones in this sample may be carry-over from other donors' samples. This chain connects TRBV10-3 to TRBJ2-7; D is uncertain. The source material was blood. The CDR3 loop is CAISAGTYEQYF. CDR3 nucleotides: TGTGCCATCAGTGCTGGGACCTACGAGCAGTACTTC.